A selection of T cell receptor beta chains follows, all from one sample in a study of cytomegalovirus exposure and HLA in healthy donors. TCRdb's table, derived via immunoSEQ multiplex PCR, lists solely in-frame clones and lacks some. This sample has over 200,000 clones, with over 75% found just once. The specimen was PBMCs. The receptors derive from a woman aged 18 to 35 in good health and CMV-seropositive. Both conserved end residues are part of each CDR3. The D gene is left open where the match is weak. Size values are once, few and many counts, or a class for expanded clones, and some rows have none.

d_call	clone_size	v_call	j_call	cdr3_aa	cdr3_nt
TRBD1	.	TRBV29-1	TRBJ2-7	CSVAPLDREYEQYF	TGCAGCGTTGCCCCGTTAGACAGGGAATACGAGCAGTACTTC
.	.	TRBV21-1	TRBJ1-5	CASRSEVPSGNQPQHF	TGTGCCAGCAGGTCGGAGGTTCCGTCGGGCAATCAGCCCCAGCATTTT
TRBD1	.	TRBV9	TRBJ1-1	CASSVGGTGPNTEAFF	TGTGCCAGCAGCGTAGGTGGGACAGGACCGAACACTGAAGCTTTCTTT
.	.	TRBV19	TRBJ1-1	CASSNPSGGRNTEAFF	TGTGCCAGTAGTAACCCCAGCGGGGGAAGGAACACTGAAGCTTTCTTT
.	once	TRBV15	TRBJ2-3	CATSRSPAREAGTDTQYF	TGTGCCACCAGCAGGTCCCCCGCGAGGGAGGCGGGAACAGATACGCAGTATTTT
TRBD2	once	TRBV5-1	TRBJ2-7	CASSITGTSVHEQYF	TGCGCCAGCAGCATAACCGGGACTAGCGTTCACGAGCAGTACTTC
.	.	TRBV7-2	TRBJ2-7	CASSLAVDRQYF	TGTGCCAGCAGCTTAGCGGTGGACAGGCAGTACTTC
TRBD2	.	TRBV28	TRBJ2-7	CASSRLAGPYEQYF	TGTGCCAGCAGTCGACTAGCGGGCCCCTACGAGCAGTACTTC
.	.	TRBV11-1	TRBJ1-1	CASSLGAHPGAEAFF	TGTGCCAGCAGCTTAGGGGCACACCCGGGGGCTGAAGCTTTCTTT
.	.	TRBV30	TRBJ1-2	CAWSVTATSGYTF	TGTGCCTGGAGTGTAACAGCTACAAGTGGCTACACCTTC
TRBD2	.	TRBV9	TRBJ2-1	CASSPRLAAYNEQFF	TGTGCCAGCAGCCCGCGACTAGCGGCCTACAATGAGCAGTTCTTC
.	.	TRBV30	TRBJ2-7	CAWSAEGYEQYF	TGTGCCTGGAGCGCAGAGGGCTACGAGCAGTACTTC
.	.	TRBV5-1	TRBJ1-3	CASSEFAGSGNTIYF	TGCGCCAGCAGCGAGTTCGCAGGCTCTGGAAACACCATATATTTT
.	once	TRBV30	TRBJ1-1	CAWSPKRVEAFF	TGTGCCTGGAGTCCAAAAAGAGTTGAAGCTTTCTTT
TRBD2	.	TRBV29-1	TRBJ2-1	CSVRGSSYNEQFF	TGCAGCGTTCGCGGGAGCTCCTACAATGAGCAGTTCTTC
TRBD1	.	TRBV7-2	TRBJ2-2	CASSSQGAGELFF	TGTGCCAGCAGCTCACAGGGGGCCGGGGAGCTGTTTTTT
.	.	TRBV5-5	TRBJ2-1	CASSLGAGSIYNEQFF	TGTGCCAGCAGCTTAGGAGCGGGTTCCATCTACAATGAGCAGTTCTTC
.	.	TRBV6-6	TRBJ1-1	CASSPLLTGSNTEAFF	TGTGCCAGCAGTCCACTTCTTACAGGGTCGAACACTGAAGCTTTCTTT
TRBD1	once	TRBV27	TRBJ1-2	CASSFWAGQGNYGYTF	TGTGCCAGCAGTTTTTGGGCGGGACAGGGGAACTATGGCTACACCTTC
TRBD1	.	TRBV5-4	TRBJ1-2	CASSIRQGANYGYTF	TGTGCCAGCAGCATCCGACAGGGGGCGAACTATGGCTACACCTTC
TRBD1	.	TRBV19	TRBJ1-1	CASSTTGGHLEAFF	TGTGCCAGTAGTACAACAGGGGGCCATCTCGAAGCTTTCTTT
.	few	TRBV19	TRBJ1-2	CASSMGDGYTF	TGTGCCAGTTCGATGGGAGACGGCTACACCTTC
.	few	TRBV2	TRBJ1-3	CASRPQGTGNTIYF	TGTGCCAGCAGGCCCCAGGGGACGGGAAACACCATATATTTT
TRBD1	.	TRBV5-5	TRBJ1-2	CASSSDVGTGFYGYTF	TGTGCCAGCAGCTCCGACGTGGGGACAGGGTTCTATGGCTACACCTTC
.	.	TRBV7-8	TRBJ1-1	CASSLARNTEAFF	TGTGCCAGCAGCTTAGCGAGGAACACTGAAGCTTTCTTT
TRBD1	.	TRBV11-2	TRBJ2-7	CASSDSGTANAYEQYF	TGTGCCAGCAGCGATTCCGGGACAGCGAACGCCTACGAGCAGTACTTC
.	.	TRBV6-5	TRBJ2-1	CASRRENEQFF	TGTGCCAGTCGACGGGAGAATGAGCAGTTCTTC
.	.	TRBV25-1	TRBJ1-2	CASSEFPSASGYGYTF	TGTGCCAGCAGTGAATTTCCCTCGGCCTCAGGCTATGGCTACACCTTC
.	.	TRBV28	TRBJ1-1	CASSSSTGWDTEAFF	TGTGCCAGCAGTTCCTCGACAGGCTGGGACACTGAAGCTTTCTTT
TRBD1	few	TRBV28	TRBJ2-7	CASSLSRTGGGEQYF	TGTGCCAGCAGTTTAAGTAGGACAGGGGGTGGAGAGCAGTACTTC
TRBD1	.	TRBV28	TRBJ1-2	CASSTGGASDGYTF	TGTGCCAGCAGCACAGGGGGCGCGTCCGATGGCTACACCTTC
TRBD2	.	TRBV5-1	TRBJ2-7	CASSSGGGKRAYEQYF	TGCGCCAGCAGCTCTGGGGGGGGGAAGAGGGCCTACGAGCAGTACTTC
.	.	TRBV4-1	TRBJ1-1	CASTPRFGLDTEAFF	TGCGCCAGCACCCCCCGGTTCGGTCTGGACACTGAAGCTTTCTTT
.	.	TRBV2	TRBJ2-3	CASSPENSARGDTQYF	TGTGCCAGCAGCCCCGAAAATAGCGCCCGGGGAGATACGCAGTATTTT
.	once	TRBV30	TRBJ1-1	CAWIGGAEAFF	TGTGCCTGGATCGGAGGGGCTGAAGCTTTCTTT
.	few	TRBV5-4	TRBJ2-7	CASSLQGSYEQYF	TGTGCCAGCAGCTTGCAGGGTTCCTACGAGCAGTACTTC
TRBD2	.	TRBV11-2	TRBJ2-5	CASSPPARTSGSETQYF	TGTGCCAGCAGCCCCCCGGCTCGGACTAGCGGGAGTGAGACCCAGTACTTC
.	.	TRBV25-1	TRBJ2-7	CASSGGAETPGQYF	TGTGCCAGCAGTGGGGGAGCGGAGACTCCCGGGCAGTACTTC
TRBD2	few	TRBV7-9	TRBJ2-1	CASSLGQGGRLYNEQFF	TGTGCCAGCAGCTTAGGGCAAGGCGGGAGGCTCTACAATGAGCAGTTCTTC
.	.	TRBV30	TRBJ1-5	CAWSTATNQPQHF	TGTGCCTGGTCGACAGCCACTAATCAGCCCCAGCATTTT
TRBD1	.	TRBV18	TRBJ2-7	CASSPPSDRVSEQYF	TGTGCCAGCTCACCACCATCAGACAGGGTCTCCGAGCAGTACTTC
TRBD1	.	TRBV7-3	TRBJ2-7	CASSSTGSKDEQYF	TGTGCCAGCAGCTCGACAGGGAGCAAGGACGAGCAGTACTTC
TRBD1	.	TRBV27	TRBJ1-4	CASSIDRAANEKLFF	TGTGCCAGCAGTATAGACAGGGCTGCTAATGAAAAACTGTTTTTT
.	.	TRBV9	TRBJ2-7	CASSVGGGTYEQYF	TGTGCCAGCAGCGTAGGCGGCGGAACCTACGAGCAGTACTTC
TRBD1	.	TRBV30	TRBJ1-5	CAWQGAGNQPQHF	TGTGCCTGGCAGGGGGCAGGCAATCAGCCCCAGCATTTT
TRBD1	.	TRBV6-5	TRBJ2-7	CASSVGQGIYEQYF	TGTGCCAGCAGTGTGGGACAGGGGATCTACGAGCAGTACTTC